The source of this T cell receptor (beta chain) is a study of cytomegalovirus exposure and HLA in healthy donors (dated by TCRdb to the late 2010s). Broadly, across the study: A later analysis indicated that the roughly 120 validation repertoires were generated on the platform also employed for the 670 or so repertoires of the first cohort. The study was designed to test whether signatures of past pathogen exposure could be identified by cataloging public T cell receptors. Besides the first cohort of 500 to 700 subjects, a separate validation cohort made up of around 120 different subjects was used. High-throughput TCR immunosequencing, statistical association of individual TCRs with disease status, and machine learning were combined to predict cytomegalovirus infection status.

The count of this clone is one. The antigen it binds to is not known. Per-base qualities were not stored, and no clone one base away is much larger. The library was produced with the immunoSEQ multiplex PCR assay. As for the original processing: A statistical classification framework was built for diagnosing cytomegalovirus status from the catalog of TCR beta chain sequences. The immuneACCESS repertoire file appears here via TCRdb, limited to in-frame rearrangements. These files lack a portion of the clones; in checked studies, under half of the deficit traces to unresolved V genes, and the cause of the others is not known. The DNA gave D and trimming, while V, J and clone size come from that table. This sample lists over 110,000 clones; around 87% were detected once. The top ten clones comprise around 10% of the sample. The donors belonged to the validation cohort of about 110 subjects, which was separate from the approximately 700-subject first cohort.

Findings and caveats that apply to the study as a whole: A few of the identified cytomegalovirus-associated TCR beta chains were confirmed in vitro to be specific for cytomegalovirus antigens. Across donors, most TCR sequences were observed very rarely, whereas some public TCRs were present in many individuals. The authors suggested that the approach could potentially be generalized to other disease states and immunological phenotypes. The classifier was reported to diagnose cytomegalovirus status with high specificity and sensitivity in both the original and validation cohorts. Of the cluster scores, around 95% were above 0 in a later analysis, which found that TCRs clustered in the first cohort also tended to co-occur in the approximately 130 validation repertoires. In the study, about 150 TCR beta chains were listed as associated with cytomegalovirus. The validation cohort had no HLA typing available for a later analysis, so co-occurrence within that cohort was assessed over all 120 or so repertoires.

The sequencing input was PBMCs. The receptor was derived from a man aged 18 to 30 in good health and CMV-seropositive.

The DNA reads TGTGCCAGCAGTAAGGTCTGGCTGGGGGGACTCGAGCAGTACTTC. It encodes CASSKVWLGGLEQYF. The chain links TRBV27 with TRBJ2-7; the D region possibly corresponds to TRBD2 (6 bases align). From cysteine to phenylalanine, the CDR3 is 15 amino acids long. Only the CDR3 region is kept as DNA, spanning 45 bases read in frame from base 1. From the germline V gene (reference sequence), CDR1 is MNHEY and CDR2 is SMNVEV. Trimming takes 5 bases from V and 6 bases from J, and the germline ends sit 20 bases apart.